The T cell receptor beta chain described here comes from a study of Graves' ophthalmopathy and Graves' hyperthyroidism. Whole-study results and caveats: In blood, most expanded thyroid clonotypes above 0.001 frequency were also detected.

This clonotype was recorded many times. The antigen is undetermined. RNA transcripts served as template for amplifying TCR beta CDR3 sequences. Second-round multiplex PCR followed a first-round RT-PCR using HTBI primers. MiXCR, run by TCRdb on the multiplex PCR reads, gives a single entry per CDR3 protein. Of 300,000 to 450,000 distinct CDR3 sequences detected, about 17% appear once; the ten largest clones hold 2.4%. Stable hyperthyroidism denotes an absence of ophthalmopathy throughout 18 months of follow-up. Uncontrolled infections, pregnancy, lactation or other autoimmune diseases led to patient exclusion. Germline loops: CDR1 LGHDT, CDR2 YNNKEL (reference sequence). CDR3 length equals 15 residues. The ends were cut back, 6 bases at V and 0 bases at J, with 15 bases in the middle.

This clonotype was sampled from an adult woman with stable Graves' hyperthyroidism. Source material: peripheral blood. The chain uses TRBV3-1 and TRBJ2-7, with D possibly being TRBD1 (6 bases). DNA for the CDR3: TGTGCCAGCAGTCGCGGACAGCCACGCTCCTACGAGCAGTACTTC. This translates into CASSRGQPRSYEQYF.